This T cell receptor beta chain stems from a study of vaccination and CD4 T cells after COVID-19. Study-wide points: Clonotypes reactive to SARS-CoV-2 had a median that went up from roughly 19 to 38, but not significantly.

Noted treatment: roughly 10-day PBMC culture with coronavirus spike peptide pools or control peptides (ViraFEST assay). Ahead of the COVID-19 pandemic (2011-2018), the CD4+ T cells of the unexposed donor were collected. The ViraFEST method relied on peptide pools to expand antigen-specific T cells, followed by TCR sequencing. This clonotype came up a few times. Its antigen is undetermined. Germline trimming cut 3 bases from V and 4 bases from J; bases unmatched to any gene: 0. Per germline, CDR1 SGHTA and CDR2 FQGNSA. The CDR3 contains 13 residues. Researchers used the Oncomine TCR Beta short-read assay to sequence DNA from cultured CD4+ T cells. Genomic DNA from cultured CD4+ T cells was extracted. TCRdb reprocessed the PCR reads with MiXCR, giving one entry per CDR3 protein. The table has 6,000 or so distinct CDR3 sequences, about 51% seen once.

The TCR originated in a human donor in good health. The sequencing input was CD4+ T cells from blood, cultured in vitro. The J gene is TRBJ2-5, the V gene TRBV7-2; TRBD1 matches at 9 bases. CDR3 DNA: TGTGCCAGCAGCTTGACAGGGGGAGAGACCCAGTACTTC. This gives the protein CASSLTGGETQYF.